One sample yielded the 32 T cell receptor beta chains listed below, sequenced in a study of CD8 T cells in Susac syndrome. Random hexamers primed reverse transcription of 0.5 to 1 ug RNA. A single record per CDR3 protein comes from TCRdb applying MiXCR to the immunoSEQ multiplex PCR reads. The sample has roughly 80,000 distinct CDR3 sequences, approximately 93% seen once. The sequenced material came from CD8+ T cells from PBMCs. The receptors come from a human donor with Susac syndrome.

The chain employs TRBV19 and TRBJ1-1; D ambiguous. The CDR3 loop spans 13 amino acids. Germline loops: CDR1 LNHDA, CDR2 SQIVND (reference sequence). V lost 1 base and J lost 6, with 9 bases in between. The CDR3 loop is CASSIGGIPEAFF. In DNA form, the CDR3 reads TGTGCCAGTAGTATAGGAGGGATCCCTGAAGCTTTCTTT.

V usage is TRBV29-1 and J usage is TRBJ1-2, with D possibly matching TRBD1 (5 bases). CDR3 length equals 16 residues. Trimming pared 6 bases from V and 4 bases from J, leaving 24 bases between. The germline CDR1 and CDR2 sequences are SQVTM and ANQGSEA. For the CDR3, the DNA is TGCAGCGTCCAAGGGGCAGACCTGGCACCGATCTATGGCTACACCTTC. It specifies CSVQGADLAPIYGYTF.

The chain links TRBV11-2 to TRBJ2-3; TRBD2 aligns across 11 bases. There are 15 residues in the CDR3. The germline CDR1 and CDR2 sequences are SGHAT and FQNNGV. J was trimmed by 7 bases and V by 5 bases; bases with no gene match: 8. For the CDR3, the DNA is TGTGCCAGCAGCGCGGGACTAGCGGATCCAAATACGCAGTATTTT. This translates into CASSAGLADPNTQYF.

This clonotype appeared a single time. The CDR3 here is CATVKGVYEQYF. As DNA, the CDR3 is TGTGCCACCGTAAAAGGGGTCTACGAGCAGTACTTC. This sequence joins TRBV25-1 and TRBJ2-7; a possible D gene is TRBD1 (5 bases). Germline V gene data show CDR1 as MGHDK and CDR2 as SYGVNS. The CDR3 has 12 residues. V lost 10 bases, J lost 3 bases, and 13 bases lay in between.

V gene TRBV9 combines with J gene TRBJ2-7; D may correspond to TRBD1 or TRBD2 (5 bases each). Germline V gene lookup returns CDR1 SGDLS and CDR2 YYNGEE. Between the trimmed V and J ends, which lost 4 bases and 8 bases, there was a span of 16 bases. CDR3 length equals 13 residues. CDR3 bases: TGTGCCAGCAGCCCCTCCCGGGGCCCCCAGCAGTACTTC. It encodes CASSPSRGPQQYF. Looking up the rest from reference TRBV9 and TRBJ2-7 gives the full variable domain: DSGVTQTPKHLITATGQRVTLRCSPRSGDLSVYWYQQSLDQGLQFLIQYYNGEERAKGNILERFSAQQFPDLHSELNLSSLELGDSALYFCASSPSRGPQQYFGPGTRLTVT.

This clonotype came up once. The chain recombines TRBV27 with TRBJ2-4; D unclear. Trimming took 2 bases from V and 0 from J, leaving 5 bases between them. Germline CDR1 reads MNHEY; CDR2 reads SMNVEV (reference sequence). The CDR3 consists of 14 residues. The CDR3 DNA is TGTGCCAGCAGTTTACGGCTAGCCAAAAACATTCAGTACTTC. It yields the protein CASSLRLAKNIQYF.

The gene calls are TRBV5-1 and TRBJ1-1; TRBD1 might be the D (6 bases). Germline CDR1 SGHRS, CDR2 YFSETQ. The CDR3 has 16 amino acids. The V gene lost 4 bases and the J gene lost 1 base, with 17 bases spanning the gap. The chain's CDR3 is CASSPSGTGRNTEAFF. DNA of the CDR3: TGCGCCAGCAGCCCTAGTGGTACAGGGAGGAACACTGAAGCTTTCTTT.

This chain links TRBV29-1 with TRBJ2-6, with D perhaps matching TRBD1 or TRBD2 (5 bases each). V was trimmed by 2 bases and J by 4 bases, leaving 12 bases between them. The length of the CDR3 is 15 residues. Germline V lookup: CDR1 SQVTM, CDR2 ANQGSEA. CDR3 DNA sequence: TGCAGCGTTGAAAGGGTCGGGGCCGGGGCCAACGTCCTGACTTTC. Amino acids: CSVERVGAGANVLTF.

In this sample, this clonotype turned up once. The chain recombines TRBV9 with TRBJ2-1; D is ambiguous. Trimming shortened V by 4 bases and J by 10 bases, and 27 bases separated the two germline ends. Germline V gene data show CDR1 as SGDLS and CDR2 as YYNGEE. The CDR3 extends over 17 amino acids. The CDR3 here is CASSTQPDEVASREQFF. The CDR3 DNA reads TGTGCCAGCAGCACGCAACCTGACGAAGTTGCAAGCAGAGAGCAGTTCTTC.

CDR3 in amino acids: CASSLLVIGVDEQFF. The CDR3 region has the DNA TGTGCCAGCAGCCTCCTAGTGATCGGGGTAGATGAGCAGTTCTTC. The chain has TRBV3-1 and TRBJ2-1, with D perhaps matching TRBD2 (5 bases). CDR3 length equals 15 residues. With 4 bases removed from V and 8 bases from J, the gap between germline ends came to 18 bases. CDR1 is LGHDT and CDR2 is YNNKEL in the germline V gene (reference sequence).

The CDR3 DNA sequence: TGTGCCACCAGTGATACGGGGAGAACCGGGGAGCTGTTTTTT. Residues: CATSDTGRTGELFF. J is TRBJ2-2 and V is TRBV24-1; D possibly corresponds to TRBD2 (5 bases). Germline values: CDR1 KGHDR, CDR2 SFDVKD. Between the trimmed V and J ends, which lost 3 bases and 5 bases, there was a span of 9 bases. The CDR3 is 14 residues long.

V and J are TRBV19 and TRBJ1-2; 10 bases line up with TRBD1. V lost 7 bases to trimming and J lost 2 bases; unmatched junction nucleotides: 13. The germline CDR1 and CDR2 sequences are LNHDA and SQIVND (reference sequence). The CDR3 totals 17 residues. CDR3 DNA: TGTGCCAGTAATAGGGGCCCGGGACAGGGGTCGAACTATGGCTACACCTTC. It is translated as CASNRGPGQGSNYGYTF.

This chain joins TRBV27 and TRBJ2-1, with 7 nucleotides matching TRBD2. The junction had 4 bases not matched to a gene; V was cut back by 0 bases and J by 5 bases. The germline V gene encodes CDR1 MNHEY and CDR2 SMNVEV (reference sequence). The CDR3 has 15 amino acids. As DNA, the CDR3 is TGTGCCAGCAGTTTATCGGTGGGGGGGGACAATGAGCAGTTCTTC. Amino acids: CASSLSVGGDNEQFF.

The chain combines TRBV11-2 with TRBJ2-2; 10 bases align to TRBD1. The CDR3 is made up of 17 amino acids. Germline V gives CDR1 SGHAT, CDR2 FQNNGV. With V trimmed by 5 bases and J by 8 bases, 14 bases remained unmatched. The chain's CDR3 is CASSTPFDRGRGGELFF. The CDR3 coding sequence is TGTGCCAGCAGCACTCCTTTCGACAGGGGGCGCGGTGGGGAGCTGTTTTTT.

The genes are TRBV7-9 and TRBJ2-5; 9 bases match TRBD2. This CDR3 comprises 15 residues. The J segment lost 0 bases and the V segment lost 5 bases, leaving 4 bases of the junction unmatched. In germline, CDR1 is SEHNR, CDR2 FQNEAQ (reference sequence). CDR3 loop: CASSPSGAYQETQYF. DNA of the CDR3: TGTGCCAGCAGCCCTAGCGGGGCGTACCAAGAGACCCAGTACTTC.

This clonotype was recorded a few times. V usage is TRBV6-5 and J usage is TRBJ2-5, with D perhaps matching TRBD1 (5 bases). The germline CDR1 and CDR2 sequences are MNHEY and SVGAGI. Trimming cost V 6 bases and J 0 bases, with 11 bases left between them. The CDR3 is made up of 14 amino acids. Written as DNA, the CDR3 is TGTGCCAGCAGGAACAGGATTTACCAAGAGACCCAGTACTTC. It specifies CASRNRIYQETQYF.

The CDR3 DNA follows: TGCAGTGCAAGGGACAGACAAGAGACCCAGTACTTC. Protein sequence: CSARDRQETQYF. The rearrangement uses TRBV20-1 and TRBJ2-5, with 7 nucleotides matching TRBD1. CDR1 is DFQATT and CDR2 is SNEGSKA in the germline V gene (reference sequence). This CDR3 is 12 amino acids long. J gave up 2 bases and V 6 bases, and 3 bases lay outside the gene matches.

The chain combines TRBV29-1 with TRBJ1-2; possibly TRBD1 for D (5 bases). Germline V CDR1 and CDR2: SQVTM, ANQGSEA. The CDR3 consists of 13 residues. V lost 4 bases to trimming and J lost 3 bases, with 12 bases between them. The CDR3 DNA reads TGCAGCGTTGTAAGGGGATGGGACTATGGCTACACCTTC. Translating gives CSVVRGWDYGYTF.

The CDR3 bases are TGTGCCAGCACCTGGACATCCTCCTCCTACGAGCAGTACTTC. Protein sequence: CASTWTSSSYEQYF. The chain is built from TRBV2 and TRBJ2-7; D possibly corresponds to TRBD1 (5 bases). V was cut by 7 bases and J by 0 bases, with 13 bases left in between. CDR3 length equals 14 residues. Germline CDR1 and CDR2: SNHLY and FYNNEI. Supplemented by reference TRBV2 and TRBJ2-7, the full variable domain reads EPEVTQTPSHQVTQMGQEVILRCVPISNHLYFYWYRQILGQKVEFLVSFYNNEISEKSEIFDDQFSVERPDGSNFTLKIRSTKLEDSAMYFCASTWTSSSYEQYFGPGTRLTVT.

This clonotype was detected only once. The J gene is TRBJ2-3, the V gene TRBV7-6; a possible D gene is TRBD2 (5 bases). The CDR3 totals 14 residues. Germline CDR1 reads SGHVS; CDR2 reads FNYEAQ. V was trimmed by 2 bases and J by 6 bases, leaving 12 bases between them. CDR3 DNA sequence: TGTGCCAGCAGCTTACTCGGGGTCAGCGATACGCAGTATTTT. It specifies CASSLLGVSDTQYF.

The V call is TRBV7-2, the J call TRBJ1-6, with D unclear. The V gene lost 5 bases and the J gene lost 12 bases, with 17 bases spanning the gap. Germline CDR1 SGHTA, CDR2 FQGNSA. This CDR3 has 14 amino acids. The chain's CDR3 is CASSKDPLPQPLHF. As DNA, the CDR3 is TGTGCCAGCAGCAAAGACCCCCTGCCGCAACCCCTCCACTTT.

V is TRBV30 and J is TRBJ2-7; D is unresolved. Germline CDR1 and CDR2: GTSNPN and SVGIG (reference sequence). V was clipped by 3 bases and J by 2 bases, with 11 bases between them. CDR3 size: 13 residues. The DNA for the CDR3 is TGTGCCTGGAGAAAGACCAGTCCCTACGAGCAGTACTTC. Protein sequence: CAWRKTSPYEQYF.

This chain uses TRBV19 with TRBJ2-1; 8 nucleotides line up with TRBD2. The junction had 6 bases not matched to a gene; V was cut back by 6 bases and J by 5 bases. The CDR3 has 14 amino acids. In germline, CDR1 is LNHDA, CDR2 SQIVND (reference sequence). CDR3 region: CASRKRGSDNEQFF. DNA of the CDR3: TGTGCCAGTAGGAAGCGGGGGAGTGACAATGAGCAGTTCTTC.

CDR3 in amino acids: CASSEWMQETQYF. The DNA for the CDR3 is TGTGCCAGCAGTGAATGGATGCAAGAGACCCAGTACTTC. This chain uses TRBV25-1 with TRBJ2-5; D gene unclear. The germline gives CDR1 MGHDK, CDR2 SYGVNS. V was clipped by 1 base and J by 2 bases, with 5 bases between them. There are 13 residues in the CDR3.

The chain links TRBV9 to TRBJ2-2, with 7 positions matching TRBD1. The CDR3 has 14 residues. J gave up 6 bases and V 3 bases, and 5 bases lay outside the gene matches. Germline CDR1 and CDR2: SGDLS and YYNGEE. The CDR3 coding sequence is TGTGCCAGCAGCGGAGGGACAGCCTCCGGGGAGCTGTTTTTT. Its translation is CASSGGTASGELFF.

The CDR3 bases are TGTGCCAGCACAGTGGGGGACTCTGGAAACACCATATATTTT. This codes for CASTVGDSGNTIYF. This chain uses TRBV9 with TRBJ1-3, with D perhaps TRBD1 (5 bases). The V and J ends lost 6 bases and 0 bases respectively, with 10 bases between them. This CDR3 spans 14 amino acids. Looked up from germline, CDR1 is SGDLS and CDR2 is YYNGEE.

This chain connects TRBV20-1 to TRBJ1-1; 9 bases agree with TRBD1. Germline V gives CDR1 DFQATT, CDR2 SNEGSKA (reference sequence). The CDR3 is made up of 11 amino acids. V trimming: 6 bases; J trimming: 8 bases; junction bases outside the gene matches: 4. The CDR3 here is CSASGTGEAFF. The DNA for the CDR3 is TGCAGTGCCTCAGGGACAGGGGAAGCTTTCTTT.

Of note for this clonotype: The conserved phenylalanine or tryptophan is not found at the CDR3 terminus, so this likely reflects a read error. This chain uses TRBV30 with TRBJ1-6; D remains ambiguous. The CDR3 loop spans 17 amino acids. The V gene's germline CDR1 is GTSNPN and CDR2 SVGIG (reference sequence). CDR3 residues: CACSGRATISYNSPLHL. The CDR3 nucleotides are TGTGCCTGCAGTGGCCGGGCCACCATCTCCTATAATTCACCCCTCCACCTT.

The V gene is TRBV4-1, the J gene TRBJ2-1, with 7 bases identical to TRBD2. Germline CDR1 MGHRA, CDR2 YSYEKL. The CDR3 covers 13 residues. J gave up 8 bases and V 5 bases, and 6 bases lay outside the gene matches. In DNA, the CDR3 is TGCGCCAGCAGCACCGGGGGGTTCGATGAGCAGTTCTTC. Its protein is CASSTGGFDEQFF.

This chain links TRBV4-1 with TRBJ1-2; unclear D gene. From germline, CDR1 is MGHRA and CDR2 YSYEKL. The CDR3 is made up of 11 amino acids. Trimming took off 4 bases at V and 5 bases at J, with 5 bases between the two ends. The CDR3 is CASSRGYGYTF. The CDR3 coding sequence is TGCGCCAGCAGCCGAGGGTATGGCTACACCTTC.

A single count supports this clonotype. CDR3 DNA sequence: TGCGCCAGCAGCTTGGAGAACGAGTTTACTGAAGCTTTCTTT. Protein: CASSLENEFTEAFF. The chain combines TRBV5-1 with TRBJ1-1; no definite D call. From germline, CDR1 is SGHRS and CDR2 YFSETQ. The CDR3 length is 14 residues. The V end was cut by 0 bases, the J end by 5 bases, with 11 bases between.

The DNA for the CDR3 is TGTGCCAGCAGCGACAGGGGAACTGAAGCTTTCTTT. It yields the protein CASSDRGTEAFF. V usage is TRBV7-9 and J usage is TRBJ1-1, with TRBD1 identical over 8 bases. The CDR3 consists of 12 residues. Trimming cost V 5 bases and J 5 bases; bases outside gene matches: 1. CDR1 SEHNR and CDR2 FQNEAQ come from the germline V gene (reference sequence).